This section outlines one T cell receptor (beta chain) sequence together with its context. This entry is derived from a study of CD8 T cells in Susac syndrome. Study summary: Patients with Susac syndrome were therapy-naive, on corticosteroids, or on intravenous immunoglobulin alone at the time that blood was drawn.

RNA was extracted with the RNeasy kit, and a quantity of roughly 0.5 to 1 ug was reverse transcribed using random hexamers. Coverage of TCR beta CDR3 amplification by immunoSEQ multiplex PCR extended to 54 Vbeta and 13 Jbeta. One entry per CDR3 protein, called by TCRdb with MiXCR from the immunoSEQ multiplex PCR reads. The sample consists of tens of thousands of distinct CDR3 sequences, approximately 95% of them appearing once. CD8+ and CD4+ T cells taken from blood had their TCR beta sequenced. Under recently defined diagnostic criteria, the patients with Susac syndrome qualified as having definite or probable disease. CDR3 length equals 15 residues. J gave up 7 bases and V 3 bases, and 9 bases lay outside the gene matches. Per the germline V gene, CDR1 is MDHEN and CDR2 is SYDVKM.

Sequences were obtained from CD8+ T cells from PBMCs. The chain uses TRBV28 and TRBJ2-7; 10 nucleotides match TRBD2. This clonotype originated in a human donor with Susac syndrome. The CDR3 DNA sequence: TGTGCCAGCAGTTTCGGGGGGACTAGCGAGGGGGAGCAGTACTTC. Translated: CASSFGGTSEGEQYF. Variable domain in full (rest from reference TRBV28 and TRBJ2-7): DVKVTQSSRYLVKRTGEKVFLECVQDMDHENMFWYRQDPGLGLRLIYFSYDVKMKEKGDIPEGYSVSREKKERFSLILESASTNQTSMYLCASSFGGTSEGEQYFGPGTRLTVT.